The present T cell receptor (beta chain) was sequenced within a study of human T cells and chemical hapten exposure. This sample's time point: pre-sensitization, week 0. Treatment described: therapeutic diphenylcyclopropenone sensitization with weekly scalp DPC. Whole blood, unfractionated, served as the material for total RNA extraction. MiXCR, applied by TCRdb to the RACE reads, yields one record per CDR3 protein. Of 350,000 to 450,000 distinct CDR3 sequences listed, 5.1% are singletons. The CDR3 consists of 15 residues. Deletions cut 5 bases from V and 4 bases from J, with 17 bases between. In germline, CDR1 is SGHAT, CDR2 FQNNGV. This clonotype was found a few times.

The sample was whole blood, taken in connection with sensitization to the hapten diphenylcyclopropenone (DPC). The chain links TRBV11-2 to TRBJ2-5; D is possibly TRBD2 (6 bases). The TCR originated in a woman aged 45-59 years with alopecia areata. Some clones in this sample may be carry-over from other donors' samples. This CDR3 reads CASSPGRRGGETQYF. Written as DNA, the CDR3 is TGTGCCAGCAGCCCTGGCCGTCGGGGAGGAGAGACCCAGTACTTC. The full variable domain, completed using reference TRBV11-2 and TRBJ2-5, is EAGVAQSPRYKIIEKRQSVAFWCNPISGHATLYWYQQILGQGPKLLIQFQNNGVVDDSQLPKDRFSAERLKGVDSTLKIQPAKLEDSAVYLCASSPGRRGGETQYFGPGTRLLVL.